Below are 20 T cell receptor beta chains sequenced from a single sample in a study of blood T cell repertoires in COVID-19. Assay used: immunoSEQ multiplex PCR; TCRdb lists only in-frame clones, some missing. The table lists 150,000 or so clones, approximately 88% of them singletons. The sequencing input was PBMCs or T cells enriched from blood (not recorded which). The receptors here all came from a man in his sixties or seventies who had been exposed to COVID-19.

The V call is TRBV7-9, the J call TRBJ1-6; a possible D gene is TRBD1 (5 bases). V was cut by 3 bases and J by 6 bases, with 9 bases left in between. The CDR3 consists of 14 residues. The germline V gene has CDR1 SEHNR and CDR2 FQNEAQ (reference sequence). The CDR3 DNA sequence: TGTGCCAGCAGCTTCGCCAGGGCTAATTCACCCCTCCACTTT. It specifies CASSFARANSPLHF.

This chain links TRBV12-3 or TRBV12-4 with TRBJ1-1; no clear D. With 11 bases removed from V and 5 bases from J, the gap between germline ends came to 15 bases. This CDR3 contains 12 residues. CDR3 nucleotide sequence: TGTGCCTCCGGGTGGGTTAGGACTGAAGCTTTCTTT. This encodes CASGWVRTEAFF.

The rearrangement links TRBV20-1 to TRBJ1-1; the D is unclear. V was trimmed by 8 bases and J by 1 base, leaving 8 bases between them. CDR3 length equals 11 residues. Germline V gives CDR1 DFQATT, CDR2 SNEGSKA (reference sequence). The CDR3 DNA follows: TGCAGTCACATCAAGAACACTGAAGCTTTCTTT. As protein: CSHIKNTEAFF.

This clone was seen only once. The chain couples TRBV7-3 to TRBJ2-3, with 8 bases aligning to TRBD2. CDR1 SGHTA and CDR2 FQGTGA come from the germline V gene. The CDR3 runs to 17 residues. V was clipped by 5 bases and J by 0 bases; unmatched bases: 10. CDR3 region: CASSHPYAGGSTDTQYF. The CDR3 DNA follows: TGTGCCAGCAGCCACCCCTACGCGGGGGGAAGCACAGATACGCAGTATTTT.

The chain couples TRBV12-3 or TRBV12-4 to TRBJ2-1; 9 bases map to TRBD1. The length of the CDR3 is 12 residues. V lost 6 bases to trimming and J lost 11 bases; unmatched junction nucleotides: 5. DNA for the CDR3: TGTGCCAGCAGGGGCGGGACAGGGAAGCAGTTCTTC. It yields the protein CASRGGTGKQFF.

This clone turned up a few times. The chain links TRBV2 to TRBJ1-2, with D possibly being TRBD1 (6 bases). V gave up 7 bases and J gave up 5 bases, with 17 bases separating them. CDR3 length: 14 amino acids. Germline CDR1 and CDR2: SNHLY and FYNNEI. The chain's CDR3 is CASTRDQGQYGYTF. The CDR3 bases are TGTGCCAGCACCCGGGACCAGGGACAATATGGCTACACCTTC.

Concerning this clone itself: Other DNA sequences in the sample encode the same CDR3. The chain joins TRBV7-8 to TRBJ1-5; TRBD1 matches 7 bases. The V and J ends lost 5 bases and 5 bases, in that order; junction bases with no gene match: 3. The CDR3 is 13 residues long. The germline gives CDR1 SGHVS, CDR2 FQNEAQ. The CDR3 nucleotides read TGTGCCAGCAGCCGGGACAGAGATCAGCCCCAGCATTTT. This codes for CASSRDRDQPQHF.

The chain joins TRBV30 to TRBJ1-1; D is unresolved. This CDR3 has 14 amino acids. The V end lost 4 bases, the J end lost 0 bases, and 12 bases lay between the germline ends. From germline, CDR1 is GTSNPN and CDR2 SVGIG (reference sequence). DNA of the CDR3: TGTGCCTGGATACCCGGGTCCATGAACACTGAAGCTTTCTTT. Protein sequence: CAWIPGSMNTEAFF.

The genes are TRBV19 and TRBJ1-2; TRBD1 might be the D (6 bases). Germline V gene data show CDR1 as LNHDA and CDR2 as SQIVND (reference sequence). Trimming pared 4 bases from V and 4 bases from J, leaving 13 bases between. CDR3 length: 14 amino acids. The CDR3 DNA is TGTGCCAGTAGTAGTGGACAGAGAGTCTATGGCTACACCTTC. It translates to CASSSGQRVYGYTF.

As concerns this clone: Other DNA sequences in the sample encode the same CDR3. The chain joins TRBV2 to TRBJ1-2; 10 bases are shared with TRBD1. The CDR3 loop spans 13 amino acids. Germline V gene sequence: CDR1 SNHLY, CDR2 FYNNEI. V gave up 6 bases and J gave up 5 bases; unmatched junction bases: 3. The DNA of the CDR3 is TGTGCCAGCAGCCCGGGACAGGGGTATGGCTACACCTTC. Translating gives CASSPGQGYGYTF.

This clone was observed once. This sequence joins TRBV7-6 and TRBJ1-3; TRBD1 aligns across 10 bases. This CDR3 has 15 residues. The ends lost 3 bases at V and 7 bases at J; junction bases unmatched: 6. CDR1 and CDR2 from the germline V gene are SGHVS and FNYEAQ. Here the CDR3 DNA reads TGTGCCAGCAGCTTGACAGGGGGCGTTGGTAACACCATATATTTT. It translates to CASSLTGGVGNTIYF.

This clone was detected once. The gene calls are TRBV28 and TRBJ2-5, with D tentatively TRBD2 (7 bases). Deletions cut 5 bases from V and 5 bases from J, with 15 bases between. The CDR3 contains 14 residues. CDR1 MDHEN and CDR2 SYDVKM come from the germline V gene. The CDR3 DNA is TGTGCCAGCAGTAAAGGGGGGGGGCTGGAGACCCAGTACTTC. This translates into CASSKGGGLETQYF.

The chain is built from TRBV27 and TRBJ1-5; D may be TRBD1 (6 bases). V lost 6 bases and J 0 bases, leaving 9 bases between the germline ends. The V gene's germline CDR1 is MNHEY and CDR2 SMNVEV (reference sequence). The length of the CDR3 is 14 residues. The CDR3 region has the DNA TGTGCCAGCAGGACAGGATATAGCAATCAGCCCCAGCATTTT. Its protein product is CASRTGYSNQPQHF.

This clone showed up just a few times. The V call is TRBV19, the J call TRBJ1-5; 7 bases align to TRBD1. Germline V CDR1 and CDR2: LNHDA, SQIVND (reference sequence). This CDR3 has 19 residues. The ends lost 5 bases at V and 0 bases at J; junction bases unmatched: 16. DNA of the CDR3: TGTGCCAGTAGTCCACGCCAAGACAGGGATTGGGATAGCAATCAGCCCCAGCATTTT. Amino acid sequence: CASSPRQDRDWDSNQPQHF.

The V and J genes are TRBV7-9 and TRBJ1-1; maybe TRBD1 (5 bases). Trimming removed 3 bases at V and 3 bases at J, with 11 bases between. The CDR3 consists of 14 residues. CDR1 and CDR2 from the germline V gene are SEHNR and FQNEAQ (reference sequence). CDR3 sequence (DNA): TGTGCCAGCAGCTTCAGCAGGGAGGACACTGAAGCTTTCTTT. Amino acid sequence: CASSFSREDTEAFF.

V and J are TRBV7-2 and TRBJ1-1; TRBD1 is a possible D gene (6 bases). Per germline, CDR1 SGHTA and CDR2 FQGNSA. Trimming removed 4 bases at V and 1 base at J, with 10 bases between. CDR3 size: 14 residues. The CDR3 sequence: CASSSRGGNTEAFF. CDR3 coding DNA: TGTGCCAGCAGCTCTAGGGGGGGGAACACTGAAGCTTTCTTT.

The DNA of the CDR3 is TGTGCCAGCGGGCCCGACAGGACTACGCAGTATTTT. Translation: CASGPDRTTQYF. V and J are TRBV7-3 and TRBJ2-3, with D possibly matching TRBD1 (6 bases). The CDR3 covers 12 residues. CDR1 is SGHTA and CDR2 is FQGTGA in the germline V gene. V lost 8 bases and J 8 bases, leaving 14 bases between the germline ends. The full variable domain, rest sourced from reference TRBV7-3 and TRBJ2-3, is GAGVSQTPSNKVTEKGKYVELRCDPISGHTALYWYRQSLGQGPEFLIYFQGTGAADDSGLPNDRFFAVRPEGSVSTLKIQRTERGDSAVYLCASGPDRTTQYFGPGTRLTVL.

On this clone: This same CDR3 is encoded by further DNA sequences in the sample. The rearrangement uses TRBV12-3 or TRBV12-4 and TRBJ1-2; no reliable D call. This CDR3 has 13 residues. V was trimmed by 2 bases and J by 2 bases, leaving 6 bases between them. The CDR3 region is CASSLTENYGYTF. The CDR3 region has the DNA TGTGCCAGCAGTTTAACAGAAAACTATGGCTACACCTTC.

The J gene is TRBJ1-1, the V gene TRBV19; D is possibly TRBD1 (6 bases). The germline V gene encodes CDR1 LNHDA and CDR2 SQIVND (reference sequence). The germline V and J ends were trimmed by 7 bases and 0 bases, with 21 bases remaining between them. The CDR3 spans 17 residues. CDR3 sequence: CASTSPGAGFLNTEAFF. The CDR3 DNA sequence: TGTGCCAGTACCTCCCCAGGGGCGGGTTTCTTGAACACTGAAGCTTTCTTT.

This chain uses TRBV28 with TRBJ1-2; tentative D call: TRBD1 (6 bases). Trimming cost V 1 base and J 3 bases, with 15 bases left between them. The CDR3 is made up of 16 amino acids. Per the germline V gene, CDR1 is MDHEN and CDR2 is SYDVKM. The CDR3 here is CASSLSEGGRDYGYTF. The DNA for the CDR3 is TGTGCCAGCAGTTTATCCGAGGGGGGGCGCGACTATGGCTACACCTTC.